This T cell receptor (beta chain) appears in the sequencing data of a study of T cells in Graves' hyperthyroidism and ophthalmopathy. Study-level results: The model foresaw ophthalmopathy a median roughly 6 months prior to onset.

The CDR3 sequence is 11 residues long. Trimming left V 3 bases short and J 12 bases short, with 10 bases between. Diagnoses were made from clinical symptoms, serum measures (thyroxine and TRAb), thyroid ultrasound and orbital computed tomography. Authors of the study amplified TCR beta CDR3 regions from RNA transcripts. The primer set for the first-round RT-PCR of the TCR CDR3 was HTBI. MiXCR, applied by TCRdb to the multiplex PCR reads, yields one record per CDR3 protein. The repertoire holds about 300,000 distinct CDR3 sequences, with roughly an eighth as singletons. This clonotype has a count of ten or more. Its antigen is as yet unknown.

The sample consisted of blood. V is TRBV12-3 or TRBV12-4 and J is TRBJ2-3; D gene ambiguous. The source is a woman between 40 and 50 years old with Graves' hyperthyroidism. The CDR3 region has the DNA TGTGCCAGCAGTTTGAAATCCTTTCAGTATTTT. It encodes CASSLKSFQYF.